Following are 20 T cell receptor beta chains from one sample sequenced in a study of Graves' ophthalmopathy and Graves' hyperthyroidism. RNA transcripts were the template, and TCR beta CDR3 regions were amplified from them. After a first-round RT-PCR with HTBI primers, a second-round multiplex PCR was run. Using its own MiXCR run on the multiplex PCR reads, TCRdb lists one record per CDR3 protein. Altogether roughly 300,000 distinct CDR3 sequences are present, 17% being singletons, with the ten largest covering roughly 12%. What was sequenced was peripheral blood. Receptor source: an adult man with Graves' ophthalmopathy.

This clonotype was counted ten times or more. The chain employs TRBV6-5 and TRBJ1-1; possibly TRBD1 for D (5 bases). This CDR3 has 14 residues. The germline V gene has CDR1 MNHEY and CDR2 SVGAGI. V lost 4 bases and J 1 base, leaving 10 bases between the germline ends. The CDR3 loop reads CASSSRVGNTEAFF. CDR3 in DNA: TGTGCCAGCAGTTCCAGGGTGGGGAACACTGAAGCTTTCTTT.

In its sample, this clonotype was seen many times. This chain uses TRBV24-1 with TRBJ2-2; 7 bases map to TRBD1. Germline V gives CDR1 KGHDR, CDR2 SFDVKD. The length of the CDR3 is 16 residues. V was pared by 2 bases and J by 5 bases, with 7 bases of the junction left unmatched. The CDR3 reads CATSDSRGRGTGELFF. CDR3 nucleotide sequence: TGTGCCACCAGTGATTCCCGGGGCAGGGGGACCGGGGAGCTGTTTTTT.

At least ten counts were recorded for this clonotype. The gene calls are TRBV11-2 and TRBJ2-5, with TRBD2 as a possible D gene (5 bases). This CDR3 has 15 residues. The V end lost 1 base, the J end lost 1 base, and 10 bases lay between the germline ends. Germline-derived CDR1 and CDR2 are SGHAT and FQNNGV. The CDR3: CASSLGSEGQETQYF. Here the CDR3 DNA reads TGTGCCAGCAGCTTAGGGTCCGAGGGCCAAGAGACCCAGTACTTC.

In this sample, this clonotype turned up many times. V usage is TRBV12-3 or TRBV12-4 and J usage is TRBJ2-2, with 7 bases fitting TRBD2. J lost 6 bases, V lost 6 bases, and 10 bases had no gene match. This CDR3 is 15 amino acids long. CDR3 sequence (DNA): TGTGCCAGCAGGACTCTAGCGGAAGGTCCCGGGGAGCTGTTTTTT. Protein: CASRTLAEGPGELFF.

The chain recombines TRBV6-2 or TRBV6-3 with TRBJ2-7; no reliable D call. This CDR3 has 13 amino acids. The V and J ends lost 5 bases and 5 bases respectively, with 13 bases between them. From germline, CDR1 is MNHEY and CDR2 SVGEGT. The CDR3 region is CASSVFSIDEQYF. For the CDR3, the DNA is TGTGCCAGCAGTGTTTTTTCGATAGACGAGCAGTACTTC.

In this sample, this clonotype turned up many times. The chain couples TRBV19 to TRBJ1-1; tentative D call: TRBD1 (5 bases). Germline lookup yields CDR1 LNHDA and CDR2 SQIVND (reference sequence). CDR3 length equals 16 residues. V was shortened by 4 bases and J by 0 bases, with 15 bases between the two germline ends. Here the CDR3 DNA reads TGTGCCAGTAGTACGACGGGGGGAGGTCTGAACACTGAAGCTTTCTTT. Its translation is CASSTTGGGLNTEAFF. Full variable domain (rest looked up from reference TRBV19 and TRBJ1-1): DGGITQSPKYLFRKEGQNVTLSCEQNLNHDAMYWYRQDPGQGLRLIYYSQIVNDFQKGDIAEGYSVSREKKESFPLTVTSAQKNPTAFYLCASSTTGGGLNTEAFFGQGTRLTVV.

The sample holds a few counts of this clonotype. The rearrangement joins TRBV6-5 to TRBJ1-2, with TRBD1 matching 9 bases. This CDR3 has 15 residues. CDR1 and CDR2 (germline): MNHEY, SVGAGI. Losses at the gene ends were 0 bases for V and 5 bases for J; bases not matched to a gene: 4. The CDR3 loop is CASSYSGQGYYGYTF. CDR3 DNA: TGTGCCAGCAGTTACTCGGGACAGGGTTATTATGGCTACACCTTC.

Notes on this clonotype: Given the absence of the conserved phenylalanine or tryptophan at the CDR3 end, a read error is likely. The chain has TRBV6-5 and TRBJ1-2, with a possible D match to TRBD1 (5 bases). CDR3 length: 14 residues. The germline V gene has CDR1 MNHEY and CDR2 SVGAGI. CDR3 sequence reads: CASSLRTLNYGYTL. The CDR3 DNA is TGTGCCAGCAGTTTACGGACACTAAACTACGGCTACACCCTC.

This clonotype was detected ten times or more. V is TRBV7-3 and J is TRBJ2-7; D may be TRBD1 or TRBD2 (5 bases each). The V end was cut by 0 bases, the J end by 0 bases, with 12 bases between. In germline, CDR1 is SGHTA, CDR2 FQGTGA. The CDR3 has 16 residues. CDR3 sequence: CASSLTGTEGSYEQYF. DNA for the CDR3: TGTGCCAGCAGCTTAACGGGGACGGAAGGCTCCTACGAGCAGTACTTC.

This clonotype was found many times. For the CDR3, the DNA is TGTGCCACCAGCAGAGGACCCTCACCCTCCTACGAGCAGTACTTC. This translates into CATSRGPSPSYEQYF. The gene calls are TRBV15 and TRBJ2-7, with unresolved D. Germline values: CDR1 LNHNV, CDR2 YYDKDF (reference sequence). The V and J ends lost 1 base and 0 bases respectively, with 10 bases between them. This CDR3 region has 15 residues.

This clonotype was observed many times. The V and J genes are TRBV4-2 and TRBJ2-7, with D maybe TRBD2 (6 bases). V gave up 4 bases and J gave up 3 bases, with 13 bases separating them. This CDR3 has 14 residues. The germline V gene has CDR1 LGHNA and CDR2 YNFKEQ. The CDR3 region is CASSPRERGYEQYF. In DNA form, the CDR3 reads TGTGCCAGCAGCCCACGGGAGAGGGGCTACGAGCAGTACTTC.

In its sample, this clonotype was seen many times. The J gene is TRBJ2-7, the V gene TRBV7-2, with a possible D match to TRBD2 (5 bases). Germline V CDR1 and CDR2: SGHTA, FQGNSA. V was pared by 3 bases and J by 3 bases, with 12 bases between. CDR3 length equals 14 residues. In DNA, the CDR3 is TGTGCCAGCAGCTTCGATTTTAGCGACTACGAGCAGTACTTC. This encodes CASSFDFSDYEQYF.

There are many counts of this clonotype. The rearrangement joins TRBV5-1 to TRBJ1-2; D call uncertain. This CDR3 is built from 14 residues. The ends were cut back, 1 base at V and 0 bases at J, with 7 bases in the middle. Germline CDR1 is SGHRS and CDR2 is YFSETQ. The DNA for the CDR3 is TGCGCCAGCAGCTTGAACACTGCTAACTATGGCTACACCTTC. Its translation is CASSLNTANYGYTF.

The genes are TRBV6-2 or TRBV6-3 and TRBJ1-1; a possible D gene is TRBD1 (5 bases). V dropped 5 bases and J dropped 2 bases, with 15 bases sitting between them. The CDR3 consists of 15 residues. Germline-derived CDR1 and CDR2 are MNHEY and SVGEGT. CDR3 nucleotide sequence: TGTGCCAGCAGTCCACGGATGACAGATAACACTGAAGCTTTCTTT. Protein product: CASSPRMTDNTEAFF.

The chain has TRBV5-1 and TRBJ2-5; TRBD2 matches at 8 bases. Germline V gene lookup returns CDR1 SGHRS and CDR2 YFSETQ. Trimming took 4 bases from V and 2 from J; bases not matched to a gene: 10. CDR3 length equals 16 residues. The CDR3 coding sequence is TGCGCCAGCAGCCTGAAAAGCGGGGGACCACAAGAGACCCAGTACTTC. Translating gives CASSLKSGGPQETQYF.

At least ten counts were recorded for this clonotype. This chain links TRBV7-8 with TRBJ2-5; a possible D gene is TRBD2 (7 bases). Germline CDR1 and CDR2: SGHVS and FQNEAQ. The CDR3 covers 16 residues. Trimming removed 0 bases from V and 5 bases from J, with 16 bases in between. The CDR3 reads CASSLANRVAGETQYF. In nucleotides, the CDR3 is TGTGCCAGCAGCTTAGCTAACAGGGTAGCGGGCGAGACCCAGTACTTC. The full variable domain, in which reference TRBV7-8 and TRBJ2-5 provide the parts outside the CDR3, is GAGVSQSPRYKVAKRGQDVALRCDPISGHVSLFWYQQALGQGPEFLTYFQNEAQLDKSGLPSDRFFAERPEGSVSTLKIQRTQQEDSAVYLCASSLANRVAGETQYFGPGTRLLVL.

V and J are TRBV24-1 and TRBJ2-5; 8 bases match TRBD1. Germline CDR1 and CDR2: KGHDR and SFDVKD. Trimming cost V 4 bases and J 1 base; bases outside gene matches: 4. This CDR3 is 15 amino acids long. CDR3 nucleotide sequence: TGTGCCACCAGTGAGGGGGGACAGGTCCAAGAGACCCAGTACTTC. Translating it yields CATSEGGQVQETQYF.

This clonotype was recorded at least ten times. This chain links TRBV2 with TRBJ2-7; the D gene is possibly TRBD2 (7 bases). Per germline, CDR1 SNHLY and CDR2 FYNNEI. V dropped 3 bases and J dropped 4 bases, with 16 bases sitting between them. The CDR3 totals 15 residues. The DNA of the CDR3 is TGTGCCAGCAGTGAGGTTCTGCGGGGGCAATACGAGCAGTACTTC. This sequence encodes CASSEVLRGQYEQYF.

This clonotype was seen ten or more times. J is TRBJ2-7 and V is TRBV5-5, with 7 bases fitting TRBD1. The CDR3 sequence is 13 residues long. The germline CDR1 and CDR2 sequences are SGHKS and YYEKEE (reference sequence). The V and J ends lost 4 bases and 3 bases, in that order; junction bases with no gene match: 4. DNA of the CDR3: TGTGCCAGCAGCCCGAGGGGGCGCTACGAGCAGTACTTC. Its protein is CASSPRGRYEQYF.

This clonotype was seen many times. The chain couples TRBV6-5 to TRBJ2-7, with 9 bases lining up with TRBD2. CDR1 MNHEY and CDR2 SVGAGI come from the germline V gene. CDR3 length: 14 residues. Trimming at V came to 7 bases and at J to 0 bases, leaving 4 bases not matched to a gene. This chain's CDR3 is CASTGGLASYEQYF. The CDR3 coding sequence is TGTGCCAGCACAGGGGGACTAGCCTCCTACGAGCAGTACTTC.